What follows are 26 T cell receptor beta chains derived from one specimen sequenced in a study of blood T cell repertoires in COVID-19. Measured with immunoSEQ multiplex PCR; TCRdb has only the in-frame clones, and not every one. The sample yields approximately 210,000 clones, just over 90% seen once. The sequencing input was peripheral blood. These receptors were obtained from a man aged 30-40 years with acute or convalescent COVID-19.

This chain links TRBV9 with TRBJ1-2; D possibly corresponds to TRBD1 (5 bases). The germline V gene has CDR1 SGDLS and CDR2 YYNGEE. Trimming took 6 bases from V and 5 from J, leaving 14 bases between them. This CDR3 comprises 13 residues. Written as DNA, the CDR3 is TGTGCCAGCAACACCCCAGGGTTATATGGCTACACCTTC. Amino acids: CASNTPGLYGYTF.

This chain uses TRBV11-2 with TRBJ2-3; 7 nucleotides align to TRBD1. Losses at the gene ends were 5 bases for V and 11 bases for J; bases not matched to a gene: 10. The CDR3 covers 13 residues. Germline-derived CDR1 and CDR2 are SGHAT and FQNNGV. In DNA form, the CDR3 reads TGTGCCAGCAGCCCGTGGACAGGTCAAGGGCAGTATTTT. Its translation is CASSPWTGQGQYF.

The chain has TRBV5-1 and TRBJ1-5, with D tentatively TRBD1 (6 bases). Trimming shortened V by 4 bases and J by 7 bases, and 18 bases separated the two germline ends. Germline assignment: CDR1 SGHRS and CDR2 YFSETQ. The CDR3 loop spans 15 amino acids. In nucleotides, the CDR3 is TGCGCCAGCAGCGAAGGGACATTTGAGGCCCAGCCCCAGCATTTT. It encodes CASSEGTFEAQPQHF.

This chain uses TRBV2 with TRBJ1-5; D is perhaps TRBD1 (5 bases). The CDR3 covers 14 residues. CDR1 is SNHLY and CDR2 is FYNNEI in the germline V gene. Trimming removed 6 bases from V and 7 bases from J, with 16 bases in between. The CDR3 DNA reads TGTGCCAGCAGCAAAGGGGAATTCTCCCAGCCCCAGCATTTT. Its protein product is CASSKGEFSQPQHF.

The V call is TRBV2, the J call TRBJ2-1; maybe TRBD2 (7 bases). The germline V gene has CDR1 SNHLY and CDR2 FYNNEI. The CDR3 loop spans 15 amino acids. Trimming removed 7 bases at V and 7 bases at J, with 20 bases between. This CDR3 is CASNTEGGPGNEQFF. Here the CDR3 DNA reads TGTGCCAGCAATACCGAGGGGGGGCCGGGGAATGAGCAGTTCTTC.

This chain connects TRBV6-2 or TRBV6-3 to TRBJ2-7, with 7 bases aligning to TRBD1. This CDR3 spans 15 amino acids. Germline CDR1 MNHEY, CDR2 SVGEGT. Trimming took 2 bases from V and 5 from J; bases not matched to a gene: 9. The CDR3 is CASSYPTGRSHEQYF. The DNA of the CDR3 is TGTGCCAGCAGTTACCCGACAGGGAGAAGCCACGAGCAGTACTTC.

This clone has just one count. CDR3 sequence (DNA): TGTGCCAGCAGCTTTGTAACAGGGGGTCGTGAGACCCAGTACTTC. It yields the protein CASSFVTGGRETQYF. V usage is TRBV7-9 and J usage is TRBJ2-5; 8 bases agree with TRBD1. There are 15 residues in the CDR3. The V gene's germline CDR1 is SEHNR and CDR2 FQNEAQ (reference sequence). Unmatched junction bases numbered 8, after V lost 3 bases and J lost 5 bases. Full variable domain (remainder filled in from reference TRBV7-9 and TRBJ2-5): DTGVSQNPRHKITKRGQNVTFRCDPISEHNRLYWYRQTLGQGPEFLTYFQNEAQLEKSRLLSDRFSAERPKGSFSTLEIQRTEQGDSAMYLCASSFVTGGRETQYFGPGTRLLVL.

The J gene is TRBJ2-2, the V gene TRBV25-1; D remains unclear. The CDR3 length is 17 residues. Trimming took 5 bases from V and 3 from J, leaving 19 bases between them. Looked up from germline, CDR1 is MGHDK and CDR2 is SYGVNS. This chain's CDR3 is CASSKAGVALHTGELFF. CDR3 nucleotides: TGTGCCAGCAGTAAGGCAGGCGTGGCCTTACACACCGGGGAGCTGTTTTTT.

The chain has TRBV28 and TRBJ2-5; TRBD2 matches 7 bases. From germline, CDR1 is MDHEN and CDR2 SYDVKM. CDR3 length: 15 residues. Trimming at V came to 5 bases and at J to 3 bases, leaving 9 bases not matched to a gene. CDR3: CASSELASIKETQYF. CDR3 in DNA: TGTGCCAGCAGTGAACTAGCGTCGATTAAAGAGACCCAGTACTTC.

CDR3 bases: TGTGCCAGCAGTGATCGGAGAGCGGGGGGAATGTACAATGAGCAGTTCTTC. Translating it yields CASSDRRAGGMYNEQFF. The chain carries TRBV25-1 and TRBJ2-1, with TRBD2 matching 9 bases. V lost 3 bases to trimming and J lost 4 bases; unmatched junction nucleotides: 10. Per germline, CDR1 MGHDK and CDR2 SYGVNS. This CDR3 has 17 amino acids.

This clone occurred once. This sequence joins TRBV6-4 and TRBJ1-6; D remains ambiguous. V was clipped by 6 bases and J by 7 bases, with 10 bases between them. The CDR3 runs to 13 residues. Per germline, CDR1 MRHNA and CDR2 SNTAGT. The DNA of the CDR3 is TGTGCCAGCAGCCTGGGCGGGAATTCACCCCTCCACTTT. Protein product: CASSLGGNSPLHF.

The chain links TRBV5-1 to TRBJ2-1; perhaps TRBD2 as D (6 bases). The V and J ends lost 0 bases and 5 bases respectively, with 9 bases between them. The germline V gene has CDR1 SGHRS and CDR2 YFSETQ. The CDR3 covers 14 residues. In DNA form, the CDR3 reads TGCGCCAGCAGCTTGGAGGGACTTAACAATGAGCAGTTCTTC. It translates to CASSLEGLNNEQFF.

Written as DNA, the CDR3 is TGTGCCAGCAGCTTAGGCCAGGGGGCTCAACAGCCCCAGCATTTT. Amino acids: CASSLGQGAQQPQHF. The genes are TRBV7-9 and TRBJ1-5; the match to TRBD1 covers 8 bases. V trimming: 1 base; J trimming: 7 bases; junction bases outside the gene matches: 6. This CDR3 is 15 amino acids long. CDR1 is SEHNR and CDR2 is FQNEAQ in the germline V gene (reference sequence).

The chain carries TRBV4-1 and TRBJ1-4, with unresolved D. Germline CDR1 is MGHRA and CDR2 is YSYEKL. V lost 2 bases and J lost 5, with 6 bases in between. The CDR3 totals 13 residues. DNA for the CDR3: TGCGCCAGCAGCCAATTTCGGAATGAAAAACTGTTTTTT. This sequence encodes CASSQFRNEKLFF.

The chain couples TRBV5-1 to TRBJ1-1; 9 nucleotides line up with TRBD1. The ends lost 6 bases at V and 4 bases at J; junction bases unmatched: 7. The CDR3 runs to 14 residues. Germline V gene sequence: CDR1 SGHRS, CDR2 YFSETQ. CDR3 in DNA: TGCGCCAGCAAGCCTCGGACAGGGGTCACTGAAGCTTTCTTT. Translating it yields CASKPRTGVTEAFF.

The gene calls are TRBV5-1 and TRBJ2-7; 11 nucleotides line up with TRBD2. The J segment lost 5 bases and the V segment lost 0 bases, leaving 7 bases of the junction unmatched. CDR1 and CDR2 from the germline V gene are SGHRS and YFSETQ. The CDR3 length is 16 residues. CDR3: CASSLGGTSGVHEQYF. In DNA, the CDR3 is TGCGCCAGCAGCTTGGGCGGGACTAGCGGTGTCCACGAGCAGTACTTC. The full variable domain, rest sourced from reference TRBV5-1 and TRBJ2-7, is KAGVTQTPRYLIKTRGQQVTLSCSPISGHRSVSWYQQTPGQGLQFLFEYFSETQRNKGNFPGRFSGRQFSNSRSEMNVSTLELGDSALYLCASSLGGTSGVHEQYFGPGTRLTVT.

The chain recombines TRBV5-6 with TRBJ2-5; no clear D gene. The CDR3 sequence is 13 residues long. Germline V gives CDR1 SGHDT, CDR2 YYEEEE. V lost 6 bases to trimming and J lost 4 bases, with 13 bases between them. CDR3 loop: CASTLSGGETQYF. The CDR3 DNA reads as TGTGCCAGCACTTTATCCGGTGGAGAGACCCAGTACTTC. The complete variable domain, with remaining parts taken from reference TRBV5-6 and TRBJ2-5, reads DAGVTQSPTHLIKTRGQQVTLRCSPKSGHDTVSWYQQALGQGPQFIFQYYEEEERQRGNFPDRFSGHQFPNYSSELNVNALLLGDSALYLCASTLSGGETQYFGPGTRLLVL.

The CDR3 sequence is CASRDRAYEKLFF. Written as DNA, the CDR3 is TGCGCCAGCAGGGACAGGGCCTATGAAAAACTGTTTTTT. This chain uses TRBV10-2 with TRBJ1-4, with TRBD1 matching over 8 bases. The germline CDR1 and CDR2 sequences are WSHSY and SAAADI. There are 13 residues in the CDR3. The V segment lost 6 bases and the J segment 6 bases; nucleotides outside the gene matches: 3.

The chain is built from TRBV6-6 and TRBJ1-5, with TRBD1 identical over 7 bases. J lost 2 bases, V lost 5 bases, and 12 bases had no gene match. Looked up from germline, CDR1 is MNHNY and CDR2 is SVGAGI (reference sequence). The CDR3 is 17 amino acids. CDR3 in amino acids: CASSPRGRQGRNQPQHF. CDR3 DNA: TGTGCCAGCAGTCCGAGGGGAAGACAGGGTCGCAATCAGCCCCAGCATTTT.

This chain links TRBV2 with TRBJ1-6; D gene ambiguous. This CDR3 contains 15 residues. The V gene lost 8 bases and the J gene lost 8 bases, with 19 bases spanning the gap. The germline CDR1 and CDR2 sequences are SNHLY and FYNNEI. The CDR3 DNA reads TGTGCCAGCGGGCCCGACGGTGGATATTATTCACCCCTCCACTTT. Its protein product is CASGPDGGYYSPLHF.

The V gene is TRBV7-3, the J gene TRBJ2-3; 7 nucleotides align to TRBD2. With V trimmed by 5 bases and J by 2 bases, 7 bases remained unmatched. The CDR3 sequence is 15 residues long. Germline V gene data show CDR1 as SGHTA and CDR2 as FQGTGA. This chain's CDR3 is CASSLRGGVTDTQYF. In DNA, the CDR3 is TGTGCCAGCAGCCTGCGCGGGGGAGTCACAGATACGCAGTATTTT.

In DNA form, the CDR3 reads TGCGCCAGCAGCACCGGGACAGGGCGCGTTAATAATTCACCCCTCCACTTT. Amino acid sequence: CASSTGTGRVNNSPLHF. This chain connects TRBV5-1 to TRBJ1-6; 9 bases map to TRBD1. CDR3 size: 17 residues. Per germline, CDR1 SGHRS and CDR2 YFSETQ. V trimming: 4 bases; J trimming: 5 bases; junction bases outside the gene matches: 10.

In its sample, this clone was seen once. The chain combines TRBV7-2 with TRBJ2-7; 11 bases fit TRBD1. CDR1 is SGHTA and CDR2 is FQGNSA in the germline V gene. V lost 3 bases and J lost 7; bases outside the gene matches: 5. The CDR3 is made up of 14 amino acids. CDR3 in amino acids: CASSFGQGASEQYF. CDR3 DNA sequence: TGTGCCAGCAGCTTCGGACAGGGGGCGAGTGAGCAGTACTTC.

This chain connects TRBV28 to TRBJ1-2, with 7 bases aligning to TRBD1. Germline CDR1 MDHEN, CDR2 SYDVKM. This CDR3 is built from 14 residues. Unmatched junction bases numbered 7, after V lost 4 bases and J lost 5 bases. The CDR3 reads CASSSSPGGYGYTF. The CDR3 DNA follows: TGTGCCAGCAGTTCCTCACCAGGGGGGTATGGCTACACCTTC.

The chain recombines TRBV7-9 with TRBJ1-5; D is possibly TRBD1 (6 bases). The CDR3 is made up of 13 amino acids. Per germline, CDR1 SEHNR and CDR2 FQNEAQ (reference sequence). V was shortened by 4 bases and J by 4 bases, with 8 bases between the two germline ends. CDR3 sequence (DNA): TGTGCCAGCAGCTCGACAGGTAATCAGCCCCAGCATTTT. Protein sequence: CASSSTGNQPQHF.

The CDR3 sequence: CASSSRSGNTIYF. CDR3 bases: TGTGCCAGCAGCTCTCGCTCTGGAAACACCATATATTTT. The chain is built from TRBV6-5 and TRBJ1-3, with no clear D. Germline values: CDR1 MNHEY, CDR2 SVGAGI. The CDR3 runs 13 residues. Trimming left V 6 bases short and J 0 bases short, with 6 bases between.